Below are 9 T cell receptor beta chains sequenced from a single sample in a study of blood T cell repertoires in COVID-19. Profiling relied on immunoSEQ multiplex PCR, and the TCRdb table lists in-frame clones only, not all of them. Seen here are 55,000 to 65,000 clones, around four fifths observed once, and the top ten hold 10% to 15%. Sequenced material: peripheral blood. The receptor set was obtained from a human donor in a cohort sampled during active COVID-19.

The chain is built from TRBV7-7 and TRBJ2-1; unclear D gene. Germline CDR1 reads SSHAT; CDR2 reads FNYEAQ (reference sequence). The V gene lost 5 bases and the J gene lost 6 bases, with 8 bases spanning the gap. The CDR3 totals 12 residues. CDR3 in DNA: TGTGCCAGCAGCGCCGCAGGCAATGAGCAGTTCTTC. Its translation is CASSAAGNEQFF.

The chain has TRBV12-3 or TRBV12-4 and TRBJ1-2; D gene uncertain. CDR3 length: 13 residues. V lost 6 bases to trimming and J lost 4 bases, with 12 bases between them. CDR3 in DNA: TGTGCCAGCAGCCTCCGCGTTCCCTATGGCTACACCTTC. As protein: CASSLRVPYGYTF.

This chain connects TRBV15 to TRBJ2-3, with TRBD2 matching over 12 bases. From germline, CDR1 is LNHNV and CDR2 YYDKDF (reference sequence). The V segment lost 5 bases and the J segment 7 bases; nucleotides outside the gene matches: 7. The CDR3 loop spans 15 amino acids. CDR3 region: CATSGSSGGANTQYF. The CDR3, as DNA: TGTGCCACCAGCGGATCTAGCGGGGGGGCTAATACGCAGTATTTT.

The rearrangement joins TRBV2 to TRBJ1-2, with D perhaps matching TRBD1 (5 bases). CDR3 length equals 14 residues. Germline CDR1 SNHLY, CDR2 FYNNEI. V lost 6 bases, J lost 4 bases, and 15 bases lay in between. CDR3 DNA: TGTGCCAGCAGCGCCAAGGGGCTGATCTATGGCTACACCTTC. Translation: CASSAKGLIYGYTF.

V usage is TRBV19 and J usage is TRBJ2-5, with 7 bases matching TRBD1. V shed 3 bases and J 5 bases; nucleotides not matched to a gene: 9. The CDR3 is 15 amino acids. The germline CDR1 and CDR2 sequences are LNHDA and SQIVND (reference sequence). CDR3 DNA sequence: TGTGCCAGTAGTATGGGCCAGGGGGATCGCGAGACCCAGTACTTC. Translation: CASSMGQGDRETQYF.

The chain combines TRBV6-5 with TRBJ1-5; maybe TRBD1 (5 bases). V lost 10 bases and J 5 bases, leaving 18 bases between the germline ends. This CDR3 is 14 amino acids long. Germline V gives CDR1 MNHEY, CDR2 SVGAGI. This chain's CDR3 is CATDFDSGDQPQHF. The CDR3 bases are TGTGCCACCGACTTCGACAGTGGCGATCAGCCCCAGCATTTT.

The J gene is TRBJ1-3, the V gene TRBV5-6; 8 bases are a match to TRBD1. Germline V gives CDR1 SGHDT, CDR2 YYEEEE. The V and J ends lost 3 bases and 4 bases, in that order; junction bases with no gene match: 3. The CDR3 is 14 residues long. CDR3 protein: CASSWTGTGNTIYF. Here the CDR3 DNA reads TGTGCCAGCAGCTGGACAGGGACCGGAAACACCATATATTTT.

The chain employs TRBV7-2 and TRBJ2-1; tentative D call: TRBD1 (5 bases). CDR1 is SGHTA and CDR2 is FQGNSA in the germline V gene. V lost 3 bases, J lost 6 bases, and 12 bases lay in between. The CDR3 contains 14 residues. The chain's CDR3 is CASSFRQMLNEQFF. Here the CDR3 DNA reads TGTGCCAGCAGCTTTCGACAGATGCTCAATGAGCAGTTCTTC. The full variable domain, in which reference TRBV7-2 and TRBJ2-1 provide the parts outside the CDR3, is GAGVSQSPSNKVTEKGKDVELRCDPISGHTALYWYRQSLGQGLEFLIYFQGNSAPDKSGLPSDRFSAERTGGSVSTLTIQRTQQEDSAVYLCASSFRQMLNEQFFGPGTRLTVL.

CDR3 nucleotides: TGTGCCAGCACCCCTCTGGGACACCTGAACACTGAAGCTTTCTTT. Its protein product is CASTPLGHLNTEAFF. This chain links TRBV6-2 or TRBV6-3 with TRBJ1-1; perhaps TRBD1 as D (6 bases). V lost 7 bases, J lost 0 bases, and 15 bases lay in between. This CDR3 is 15 amino acids long. Germline V CDR1 and CDR2: MNHEY, SVGEGT.